The rows below give T cell receptor beta chains drawn from one sample of a study of shared clonotypes between healthy human individuals. Libraries were prepared by immunoSEQ multiplex PCR; TCRdb keeps only in-frame clonotypes and omits some of them. Of roughly 450,000 clones detected, around 74% appear once; the ten largest clones hold 13%. Sequencing used PBMCs. Source of these receptors: a woman aged 35 to 49 in good health. Some clones in this sample may be carry-over from other donors' samples. CDR3s include the opening cysteine and the closing phenylalanine or tryptophan. A D gene is named only where the DNA matches it firmly. For some rows the clone size is stated as once, few or many, or as a class when expanded; others skip it.

d_call j_call clone_size v_call cdr3_aa cdr3_nt
- TRBJ1-5 - TRBV11-2 CASSKNGDSNQPQHF TGTGCCAGCAGCAAAAACGGTGATAGCAATCAGCCCCAGCATTTT
TRBD1 TRBJ1-2 - TRBV7-2 CASSLAQTGGAYGYTF TGTGCCAGCAGCTTAGCTCAGACAGGGGGCGCCTATGGCTACACCTTC
TRBD2 TRBJ2-3 few TRBV7-2 CASSLAGTSGRRDTQYF TGTGCCAGCAGCTTAGCTGGGACTAGCGGGAGAAGAGATACGCAGTATTTT
- TRBJ1-3 - TRBV30 CAWSVGHSGNTIYF TGTGCCTGGAGCGTGGGGCACTCTGGAAACACCATATATTTT
- TRBJ1-4 - TRBV19 CASSIARQLFF TGTGCCAGTAGTATAGCGCGCCAACTGTTTTTT
TRBD1 TRBJ1-5 - TRBV19 CASSAGTASYSNQPQHF TGTGCCAGTAGTGCGGGGACAGCTAGCTATAGCAATCAGCCCCAGCATTTT
- TRBJ2-6 - TRBV30 CAWTSGANVLTF TGTGCTTGGACAAGCGGGGCCAACGTCCTGACTTTC
- TRBJ2-1 - TRBV7-8 CASSLTAVPYNEQFF TGTGCCAGCAGCTTAACAGCGGTGCCCTACAATGAGCAGTTCTTC
TRBD2 TRBJ2-5 - TRBV28 CASSPPAGEGETQYF TGTGCCAGCAGTCCACCCGCGGGAGAGGGGGAGACCCAGTACTTC
TRBD1 TRBJ2-5 once TRBV28 CASSIVGQGVETQYF TGTGCCAGCAGTATTGTCGGACAGGGGGTGGAGACCCAGTACTTC
- TRBJ1-6 - TRBV27 CASSLEQGWGSPLHF TGTGCCAGCAGTTTAGAGCAGGGATGGGGTTCACCCCTCCACTTT
- TRBJ1-1 once TRBV5-4 CASSFGTWREAEAFF TGTGCCAGCAGCTTTGGGACATGGAGAGAGGCTGAAGCTTTCTTT
- TRBJ2-1 - TRBV5-1 CASSPRSYNEQFF TGCGCCAGCAGCCCCCGCTCCTACAATGAGCAGTTCTTC
- TRBJ1-5 once TRBV28 CAIREGLNQPQHF TGTGCCATACGGGAGGGTCTTAATCAGCCCCAGCATTTT
- TRBJ2-2 - TRBV28 CASSLTAKAGELFF TGTGCCAGCAGTTTGACGGCTAAAGCCGGGGAGCTGTTTTTT
- TRBJ1-2 once TRBV15 CATSRAGVYGYTF TGTGCCACCAGCAGAGCGGGGGTCTATGGCTACACCTTC
TRBD2 TRBJ2-5 few TRBV7-9 CASSFLAGGLETQYF TGTGCCAGCAGCTTCCTAGCGGGAGGGCTGGAGACCCAGTACTTC
- TRBJ2-1 - TRBV28 CASSFLVRLPPYNEQFF TGTGCCAGCAGTTTTCTAGTCAGGTTACCTCCATACAATGAGCAGTTCTTC
- TRBJ2-1 - TRBV28 CASILGGKGNEQFF TGTGCCAGCATCTTGGGCGGGAAGGGGAATGAGCAGTTCTTC
- TRBJ2-2 once TRBV7-9 CASSQLSPPNTGELFF TGTGCCAGCAGCCAGCTGTCACCCCCGAACACCGGGGAGCTGTTTTTT
- TRBJ2-5 - TRBV11-3 CASSPRSGLGETQYF TGTGCCAGCAGCCCGAGGTCGGGACTTGGAGAGACCCAGTACTTC
- TRBJ1-5 - TRBV7-2 CASSLDLLNQPQHF TGTGCCAGCAGCTTAGACCTATTAAATCAGCCCCAGCATTTT
TRBD2 TRBJ2-3 - TRBV5-1 CASSLEASGRADTQYF TGCGCCAGCAGCTTGGAGGCTAGCGGGAGGGCAGATACGCAGTATTTT
TRBD1 TRBJ1-4 - TRBV18 CASSPARGEKLFF TGTGCCAGCTCACCGGCCAGGGGGGAAAAACTGTTTTTT
- TRBJ1-5 few TRBV6-6 CASAREPSYQPQHF TGTGCCAGCGCCCGGGAACCTAGCTATCAGCCCCAGCATTTT
TRBD2 TRBJ2-2 - TRBV11-3 CASSYGLAGVEAGELFF TGTGCCAGCAGCTATGGACTAGCGGGAGTGGAGGCCGGGGAGCTGTTTTTT
TRBD1 TRBJ1-2 - TRBV5-5 CASSWDRRYGYTF TGTGCCAGCAGCTGGGACAGGCGCTATGGCTACACCTTC
- TRBJ2-4 - TRBV2 CASIPVGGNIQYF TGTGCCAGCATTCCCGTAGGGGGGAACATTCAGTACTTC
TRBD1 TRBJ2-7 once TRBV18 CASSPGTGAYEQYF TGTGCCAGCTCACCGGGGACAGGGGCCTACGAGCAGTACTTC
- TRBJ2-1 once TRBV7-3 CASSRGTSYNEQFF TGTGCCAGCAGCCGCGGGACCTCCTACAATGAGCAGTTCTTC
- TRBJ2-2 - TRBV10-1 CASGENTGELFF TGCGCCAGCGGGGAGAACACCGGGGAGCTGTTTTTT
- TRBJ2-1 - TRBV28 CASSSTRDWGNEQFF TGTGCCAGCAGTTCGACTCGGGACTGGGGCAATGAGCAGTTCTTC